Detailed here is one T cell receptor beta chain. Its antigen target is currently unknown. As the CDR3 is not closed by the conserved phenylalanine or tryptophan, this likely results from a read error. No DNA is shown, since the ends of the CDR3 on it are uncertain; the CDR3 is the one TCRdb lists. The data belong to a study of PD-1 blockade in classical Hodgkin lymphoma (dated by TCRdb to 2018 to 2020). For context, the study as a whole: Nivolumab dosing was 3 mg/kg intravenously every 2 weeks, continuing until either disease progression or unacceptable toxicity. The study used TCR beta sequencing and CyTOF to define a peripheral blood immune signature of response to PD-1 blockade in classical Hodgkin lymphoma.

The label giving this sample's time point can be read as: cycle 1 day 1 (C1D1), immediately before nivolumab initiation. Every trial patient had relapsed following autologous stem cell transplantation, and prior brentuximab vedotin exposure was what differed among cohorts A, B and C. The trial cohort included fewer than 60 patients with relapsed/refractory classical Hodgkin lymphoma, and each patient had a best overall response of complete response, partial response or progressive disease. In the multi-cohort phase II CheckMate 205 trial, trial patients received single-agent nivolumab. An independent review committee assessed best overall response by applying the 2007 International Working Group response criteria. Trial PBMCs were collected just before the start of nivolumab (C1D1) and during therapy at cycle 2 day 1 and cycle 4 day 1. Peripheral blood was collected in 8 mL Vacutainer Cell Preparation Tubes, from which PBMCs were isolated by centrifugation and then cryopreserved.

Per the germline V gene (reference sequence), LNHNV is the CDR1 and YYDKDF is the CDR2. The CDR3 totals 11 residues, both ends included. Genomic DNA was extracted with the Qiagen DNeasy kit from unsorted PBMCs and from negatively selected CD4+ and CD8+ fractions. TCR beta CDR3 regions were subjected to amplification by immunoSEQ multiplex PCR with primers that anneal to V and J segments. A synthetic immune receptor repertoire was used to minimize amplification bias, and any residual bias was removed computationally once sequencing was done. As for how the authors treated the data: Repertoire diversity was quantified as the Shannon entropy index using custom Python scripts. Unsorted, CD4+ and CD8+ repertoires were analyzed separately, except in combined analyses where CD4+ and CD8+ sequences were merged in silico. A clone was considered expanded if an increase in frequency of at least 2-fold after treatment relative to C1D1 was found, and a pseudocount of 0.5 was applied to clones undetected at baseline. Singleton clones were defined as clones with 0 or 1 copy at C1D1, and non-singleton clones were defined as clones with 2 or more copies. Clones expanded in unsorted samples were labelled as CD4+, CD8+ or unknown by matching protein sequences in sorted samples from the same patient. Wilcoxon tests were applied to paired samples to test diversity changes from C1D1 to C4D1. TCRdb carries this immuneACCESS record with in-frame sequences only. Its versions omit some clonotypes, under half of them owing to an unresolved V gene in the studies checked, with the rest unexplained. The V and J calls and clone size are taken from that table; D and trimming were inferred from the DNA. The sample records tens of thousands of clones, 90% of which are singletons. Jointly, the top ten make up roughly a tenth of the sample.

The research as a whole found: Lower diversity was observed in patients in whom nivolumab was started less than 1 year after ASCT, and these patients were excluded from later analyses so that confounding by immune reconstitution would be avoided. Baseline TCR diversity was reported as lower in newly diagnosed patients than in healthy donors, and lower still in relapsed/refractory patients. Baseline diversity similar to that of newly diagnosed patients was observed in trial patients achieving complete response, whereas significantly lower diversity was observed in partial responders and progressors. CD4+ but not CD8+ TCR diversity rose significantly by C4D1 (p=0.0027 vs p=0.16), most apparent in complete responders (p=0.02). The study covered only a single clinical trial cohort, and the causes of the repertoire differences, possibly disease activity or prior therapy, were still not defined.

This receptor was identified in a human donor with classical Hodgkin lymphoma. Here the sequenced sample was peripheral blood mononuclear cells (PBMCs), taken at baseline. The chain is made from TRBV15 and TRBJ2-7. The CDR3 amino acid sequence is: CATSSRGDLSG.